This T cell receptor (beta chain) was sequenced for a study of human T cells and chemical hapten exposure. Study-wide findings and caveats: With DPC sensitization, TCRs exceeding 1 in 1000 frequency showed no change.

Germline CDR1 is SEHNR and CDR2 is FQNEAQ (reference sequence). V was pared by 7 bases and J by 4 bases, with 4 bases of the junction left unmatched. The CDR3 runs 13 residues. Regarding this clonotype: Antigen: not known.

Sample time point: pre-sensitization, week 0. Treatment described: therapeutic diphenylcyclopropenone sensitization with weekly scalp DPC. Patients had alopecia, were aged 18 to 70, and were not pregnant. A single record per CDR3 protein comes from TCRdb applying MiXCR to the RACE reads. The data show about 380,000 distinct CDR3 sequences, around 5.5% seen once. This sequence joins TRBV7-9 and TRBJ2-7, with 10 bases matching TRBD1. Source: whole blood, taken in connection with sensitization to the hapten diphenylcyclopropenone (DPC). The receptor comes from a woman aged 45-60 years with alopecia areata. Some clones in this sample may be carry-over from other donors' samples. CDR3 sequence: CASNGQGGYEQYF. CDR3 in DNA: TGTGCCAGCAATGGACAGGGGGGGTACGAGCAGTACTTC.